The T cell receptor (beta chain) under discussion was sequenced for a study of blood T cell repertoires in COVID-19. Study-level background: The study drew acute and convalescent COVID-19 samples from the United States, Italy and Spain. In each case, the material was cDNA or gDNA derived from T cells, B-cell-depleted T cells, or PBMCs.

V lost 0 bases and J 1 base, leaving 10 bases between the germline ends. This CDR3 has 16 residues. Germline assignment: CDR1 MGHRA and CDR2 YSYEKL. Authors' processing steps: Amplification from reference gene primers served as the basis for estimated nucleated cell counts. Clones were read by immunoSEQ multiplex PCR, and TCRdb kept only the in-frame ones, dropping some. The D gene and trimming were derived from the DNA, and the V and J assignments and clone size from that table. The sample yields over 45,000 clones, 85% to 90% seen once. Enrollment of patients from Seattle took place during active infection, with longitudinal follow-up.

The receptor was derived from a woman aged 60-75 years with COVID-19, enrolled during active disease. Material: peripheral blood. The rearrangement links TRBV4-1 to TRBJ1-3; no clear D. CDR3 DNA: TGCGCCAGCAGCCAAGATTACCCGGGGTCTGGAAACACCATATATTTT. It codes for CASSQDYPGSGNTIYF.